This note documents a single TCR beta chain sequence. These data originate in a study of blood T cell repertoires in COVID-19. About the research overall: Samples of COVID-19 (acute and convalescent) were obtained from the United States, Italy and Spain.

Authors' methods: Amplification from reference gene primers served as the basis for estimated nucleated cell counts. Generated by immunoSEQ multiplex PCR, the TCRdb table keeps only in-frame clones and is missing some. The V and J calls and clone size are taken from that table; D and trimming were inferred from the DNA. The sample records 80,000 to 95,000 clones, approximately 85% being singletons. Sequencing was done on a sample of peripheral blood. The sequence was obtained from a human donor in a cohort sampled during active COVID-19.

CDR3 sequence reads: CASSPPTVTNEKLFF. The CDR3 DNA is TGTGCCAGCAGCCCTCCGACAGTAACTAATGAAAAACTGTTTTTT. The chain joins TRBV3-1 (or the pseudogene TRBV3-2) to TRBJ1-4; possibly TRBD1 for D (5 bases). The CDR3 contains 15 residues. The germline CDR1 and CDR2 sequences are LGHDT and YNNKEL (reference sequence). V was shortened by 4 bases and J by 1 base, with 10 bases between the two germline ends.